These T cell receptor beta chains were read from a single sample in a study of T cell repertoires in cytomegalovirus infection. These receptors lack a known antigen. Using its own MiXCR run on the reads, TCRdb lists one record per CDR3 protein. Of 80,000 or so distinct CDR3 sequences listed, approximately 40% were seen once; the top ten hold over 85%. The sample in question was CD8+ T cells from cultured PBMCs, obtained from culture after CMV antigen stimulation. These TCRs come from a human donor in good health (CMV status not recorded). Some clones in this sample may be carry-over from other donors' samples. The CDR3 runs from the conserved cysteine through the conserved F or W. Each record gives: D gene, J gene, clone size, V gene, CDR3 DNA, CDR3 protein. A D gene is named only where the DNA matches it firmly. Where a row states a size, it is once, few, many or the class of an expanded clone; other rows omit it.

D gene: NA
J gene: TRBJ2-2
clone size: NA
V gene: TRBV4-1
CDR3 DNA: TGCGCCAGCAGCAGGGGGAGAGACACCGGGGAGCTGTTTTTT
CDR3 protein: CASSRGRDTGELFF

D gene: NA
J gene: TRBJ1-1
clone size: few
V gene: TRBV29-1
CDR3 DNA: TGCAGCGTTACGACAGATTCGGCTACTGAAGCTTTCTTT
CDR3 protein: CSVTTDSATEAFF

D gene: NA
J gene: TRBJ2-1
clone size: NA
V gene: TRBV27
CDR3 DNA: TGTGCCAGCAGTCCGCCATTGGTCTTGCCCAGCTCCTACAATGAGCAGTTCTTC
CDR3 protein: CASSPPLVLPSSYNEQFF

D gene: NA
J gene: TRBJ2-5
clone size: few
V gene: TRBV7-8
CDR3 DNA: TGTGCCAGCAGCTTAGACGGGGAGACCCAGTACTTC
CDR3 protein: CASSLDGETQYF

D gene: NA
J gene: TRBJ2-7
clone size: NA
V gene: TRBV27
CDR3 DNA: TGTGCCAGCAGTTTATCCGAGTACCTCACCTACGAGCAGTACTTC
CDR3 protein: CASSLSEYLTYEQYF

D gene: NA
J gene: TRBJ2-7
clone size: NA
V gene: TRBV12-3/TRBV12-4
CDR3 DNA: TGTGCCAGCAGCGACGGCAGGGTCTCAACCTACGAGCAGTACTTC
CDR3 protein: CASSDGRVSTYEQYF

D gene: NA
J gene: TRBJ1-1
clone size: many
V gene: TRBV7-6
CDR3 DNA: TGTGCCAGCAGCTTGACAATTGGCAGGGGAGGGACTGAAGCTTTCTTT
CDR3 protein: CASSLTIGRGGTEAFF

D gene: TRBD1
J gene: TRBJ2-1
clone size: once
V gene: TRBV15
CDR3 DNA: TGTGCCACCAGCAGGAAAACCGGGACAGGGGACAATGAGCAGTTCTTC
CDR3 protein: CATSRKTGTGDNEQFF

D gene: NA
J gene: TRBJ2-4
clone size: few
V gene: TRBV6-6
CDR3 DNA: TGTGCCAGCACCCCATTCCGGATGCTAGCCAAAAACATTCAGTACTTC
CDR3 protein: CASTPFRMLAKNIQYF

D gene: TRBD1
J gene: TRBJ1-2
clone size: NA
V gene: TRBV20-1
CDR3 DNA: TGCAGTGCTAGAGAATTGGACAGGGATGGCTACACCTTC
CDR3 protein: CSARELDRDGYTF